Listed here are 18 T cell receptor beta chains from one sample, sequenced in a study of T cell repertoires in cytomegalovirus infection. Their antigen targets remain unknown. TCRdb reprocessed the reads with MiXCR, giving one entry per CDR3 protein. The sample lists about 310,000 distinct CDR3 sequences; around 25% were seen once. The sequenced sample was cultured PBMCs, obtained from culture after CMV antigen stimulation. The receptors were sampled from a human donor in good health (CMV status not recorded). Some clones in this sample may be carry-over from other donors' samples.

This clonotype was counted only a few times. V usage is TRBV18 and J usage is TRBJ1-2, with D unclear. Between the trimmed V and J ends, which lost 2 bases and 8 bases, there was a span of 15 bases. The CDR3 is 14 amino acids. Germline CDR1 KGHSH, CDR2 LQKENI. The CDR3 region has the DNA TGTGCCAGCTCACCAGTCCAGGAGAAAGGAGGCTACACCTTC. Translation: CASSPVQEKGGYTF. The full variable domain, its missing parts supplied by reference TRBV18 and TRBJ1-2, is NAGVMQNPRHLVRRRGQEARLRCSPMKGHSHVYWYRQLPEEGLKFMVYLQKENIIDESGMPKERFSAEFPKEGPSILRIQQVVRGDSAAYFCASSPVQEKGGYTFGSGTRLTVV.

This clonotype was seen a few times. V gene TRBV7-1 combines with J gene TRBJ2-5; 7 bases align to TRBD2. TRBV7-1 is sorted into the ORF group, with uncertain function. Trimming cost V 5 bases and J 3 bases; bases outside gene matches: 15. This CDR3 is built from 17 residues. The CDR3 is CASSPYSASGVEETQYF. The CDR3 DNA reads TGTGCCAGCAGCCCGTATTCGGCTAGCGGAGTGGAAGAGACCCAGTACTTC.

The chain links TRBV24-1 to TRBJ1-6; possible D gene TRBD1, 5 bases. The germline V gene encodes CDR1 KGHDR and CDR2 SFDVKD. CDR3 length equals 14 residues. V was clipped by 4 bases and J by 14 bases, with 17 bases between them. Written as DNA, the CDR3 is TGTGCCACCAGTGACTCGTACACCTCCAGGGCCCTCCACTTT. Translated: CATSDSYTSRALHF.

This clonotype was counted ten times or more. The chain recombines TRBV25-1 with TRBJ1-4; D ambiguous. V was pared by 6 bases and J by 8 bases, with 16 bases between. Germline-derived CDR1 and CDR2 are MGHDK and SYGVNS. The CDR3 is 14 residues long. The chain's CDR3 is CASSGPLKGEKLFF. For the CDR3, the DNA is TGTGCCAGCAGCGGACCGCTTAAGGGCGAAAAACTGTTTTTT.

This clonotype has only a few counts. The chain uses TRBV12-3 or TRBV12-4 and TRBJ1-1, with D possibly matching TRBD1 (6 bases). V gave up 6 bases and J gave up 8 bases, with 22 bases separating them. This CDR3 is 15 amino acids long. The CDR3 DNA sequence: TGTGCCAGCAGCCCTACACAGGGTTCCACCCCGGAAGCTTTCTTT. The encoded protein is CASSPTQGSTPEAFF.

The chain recombines TRBV28 with TRBJ1-4; no reliable D call. Per germline, CDR1 MDHEN and CDR2 SYDVKM. The CDR3 covers 14 residues. V dropped 9 bases and J dropped 8 bases, with 19 bases sitting between them. CDR3 sequence reads: CASGSPGTGEKLFF. CDR3 DNA sequence: TGTGCCAGTGGCTCCCCCGGCACTGGGGAAAAACTGTTTTTT. Full variable domain (missing parts from reference TRBV28 and TRBJ1-4): DVKVTQSSRYLVKRTGEKVFLECVQDMDHENMFWYRQDPGLGLRLIYFSYDVKMKEKGDIPEGYSVSREKKERFSLILESASTNQTSMYLCASGSPGTGEKLFFGSGTQLSVL.

J is TRBJ2-1 and V is TRBV28; D gene ambiguous. The CDR3 extends over 13 amino acids. Germline V CDR1 and CDR2: MDHEN, SYDVKM. Trimming took off 7 bases at V and 9 bases at J, with 16 bases between the two ends. This CDR3 is CASTHKVAGEQFF. The CDR3 DNA reads TGTGCCAGCACACACAAGGTAGCAGGTGAGCAGTTCTTC.

This clonotype has a count of ten or more. The V call is TRBV7-8, the J call TRBJ1-4; TRBD1 agrees at 11 bases. The V and J ends lost 5 bases and 10 bases, in that order; junction bases with no gene match: 15. CDR3 size: 17 residues. The V gene's germline CDR1 is SGHVS and CDR2 FQNEAQ. For the CDR3, the DNA is TGTGCCAGCAGCGCCCGAACTCGGACAGGGGGCCTTGGAAAACTGTTTTTT. Its translation is CASSARTRTGGLGKLFF.

This clonotype was found a few times. The chain is built from TRBV4-1 and TRBJ2-3, with TRBD2 identical over 9 bases. The CDR3 is 15 amino acids. V lost 2 bases, J lost 6 bases, and 6 bases stayed unmatched. CDR1 and CDR2 (germline): MGHRA, YSYEKL. The CDR3 coding sequence is TGCGCCAGCAGCCAACTAGCGGGAATTTTGGATACGCAGTATTTT. The encoded protein is CASSQLAGILDTQYF.

V usage is TRBV10-3 and J usage is TRBJ2-7; the match to TRBD2 covers 9 bases. CDR1 and CDR2 from the germline V gene are ENHRY and SYGVKD. After removal of 6 bases from V and 0 bases from J, the junction contained 3 bases not matched to a gene. CDR3 size: 14 residues. The CDR3 nucleotides are TGTGCCATCAGCCAGACTAGCGGCTCCTACGAGCAGTACTTC. Its translation is CAISQTSGSYEQYF.

This clonotype turned up a few times. Here the CDR3 reads CASSLRRDRADTQYF. The CDR3 DNA reads TGTGCCAGCAGCTTGAGGCGGGACCGTGCAGATACGCAGTATTTT. V and J are TRBV5-4 and TRBJ2-3, with a possible D match to TRBD2 (6 bases). Germline V gene sequence: CDR1 SGHNT, CDR2 YYREEE (reference sequence). The germline V and J ends were trimmed by 1 base and 4 bases, with 13 bases remaining between them. This CDR3 contains 15 residues.

On this clonotype itself: At one boundary the junction diverges from the germline segment, which might be a read error. The rearrangement joins TRBV4-1 to TRBJ2-2; 11 bases match TRBD2. Germline values: CDR1 MGHRA, CDR2 YSYEKL. The CDR3 length is 19 residues. The CDR3 protein is CASSPEATSGSGAPGELFF. The CDR3 nucleotides are TGTGCCAGCAGCCCTGAGGCAACTAGCGGGAGTGGTGCGCCCGGGGAGCTGTTTTTT.

This clonotype was recorded a few times. The rearrangement joins TRBV7-2 to TRBJ2-2; D is undetermined. The CDR3 sequence is 14 residues long. CDR1 and CDR2 (germline): SGHTA, FQGNSA. Between the trimmed V and J ends, which lost 3 bases and 0 bases, there was a span of 5 bases. The CDR3 coding sequence is TGTGCCAGCAGCTTTGACGCGAACACCGGGGAGCTGTTTTTT. This encodes CASSFDANTGELFF. Full variable domain (rest looked up from reference TRBV7-2 and TRBJ2-2): GAGVSQSPSNKVTEKGKDVELRCDPISGHTALYWYRQSLGQGLEFLIYFQGNSAPDKSGLPSDRFSAERTGGSVSTLTIQRTQQEDSAVYLCASSFDANTGELFFGEGSRLTVL.

This clonotype was counted many times. V usage is TRBV7-2 and J usage is TRBJ2-1; TRBD2 matches at 9 bases. Germline CDR1 and CDR2: SGHTA and FQGNSA. The CDR3 consists of 17 residues. V was pared by 5 bases and J by 4 bases, with 12 bases of the junction left unmatched. Written as DNA, the CDR3 is TGTGCCAGCAGCCCAGAATTCGCGGGGGGGAGATACAATGAGCAGTTCTTC. Protein: CASSPEFAGGRYNEQFF.

This clonotype was seen ten or more times. The chain uses TRBV7-2 and TRBJ1-6; possibly TRBD1 for D (6 bases). Germline values: CDR1 SGHTA, CDR2 FQGNSA. Trimming shortened V by 1 base and J by 4 bases, and 11 bases separated the two germline ends. This CDR3 has 16 amino acids. CDR3 protein: CASSLGGAAYNSPLHF. The CDR3 bases are TGTGCCAGCAGCTTAGGGGGGGCGGCTTATAATTCACCCCTCCACTTT.

The chain employs TRBV15 and TRBJ1-5, with D possibly being TRBD1 (5 bases). The CDR3 contains 17 residues. The V end was cut by 0 bases, the J end by 6 bases, with 18 bases between. In germline, CDR1 is LNHNV, CDR2 YYDKDF (reference sequence). The DNA of the CDR3 is TGTGCCACCAGCAGAGAGGGGCGGCTTCCTAGGGGTCAGCCCCAGCATTTT. It specifies CATSREGRLPRGQPQHF.

The genes are TRBV4-1 and TRBJ1-1; D not resolved. Germline V gene data show CDR1 as MGHRA and CDR2 as YSYEKL. The CDR3 length is 14 residues. V lost 3 bases and J lost 0, with 8 bases in between. The CDR3 here is CASSHGVMNTEAFF. CDR3 nucleotide sequence: TGCGCCAGCAGCCACGGGGTCATGAACACTGAAGCTTTCTTT.

The sample holds a few counts of this clonotype. V gene TRBV28 combines with J gene TRBJ2-5, with D uncertain. V gave up 2 bases and J gave up 3 bases, with 13 bases separating them. This CDR3 has 15 residues. Germline V gene sequence: CDR1 MDHEN, CDR2 SYDVKM. CDR3 sequence (DNA): TGTGCCAGCAGTTTAGTCCCCTCGGCCAAAGAGACCCAGTACTTC. This encodes CASSLVPSAKETQYF. The whole variable domain, remainder taken from reference TRBV28 and TRBJ2-5, is DVKVTQSSRYLVKRTGEKVFLECVQDMDHENMFWYRQDPGLGLRLIYFSYDVKMKEKGDIPEGYSVSREKKERFSLILESASTNQTSMYLCASSLVPSAKETQYFGPGTRLLVL.